This TCR beta chain was sequenced during a study of T cell repertoires in cytomegalovirus infection. The V end was cut by 4 bases, the J end by 4 bases, with 18 bases between. This CDR3 is 16 amino acids long. Germline values: CDR1 SGHTA, CDR2 FQGNSA. Comments on this clonotype: The target antigen is unknown. A much larger clone differs from this one at a single base, so this may be a read error.

TCRdb used MiXCR to reprocess the reads, holding one entry per CDR3 protein. The repertoire has over 90,000 distinct CDR3 sequences, 15% to 20% of them found once; the top ten carry approximately 7.9%. Regarding the study as a whole: The response measured ex vivo was dominated by TCR beta clonotypes (HLA-C-restricted and CMV-specific).

This rearrangement joins TRBV7-2 to TRBJ2-3; TRBD1 is a possible D gene (5 bases). This receptor was taken from a human donor in good health (CMV status not recorded). Some clones in this sample may be carry-over from other donors' samples. Material for sequencing was PBMCs. The CDR3 is CASSSSGQYPADTQYF. CDR3 DNA: TGTGCCAGCAGCTCAAGTGGACAATACCCGGCAGATACGCAGTATTTT.